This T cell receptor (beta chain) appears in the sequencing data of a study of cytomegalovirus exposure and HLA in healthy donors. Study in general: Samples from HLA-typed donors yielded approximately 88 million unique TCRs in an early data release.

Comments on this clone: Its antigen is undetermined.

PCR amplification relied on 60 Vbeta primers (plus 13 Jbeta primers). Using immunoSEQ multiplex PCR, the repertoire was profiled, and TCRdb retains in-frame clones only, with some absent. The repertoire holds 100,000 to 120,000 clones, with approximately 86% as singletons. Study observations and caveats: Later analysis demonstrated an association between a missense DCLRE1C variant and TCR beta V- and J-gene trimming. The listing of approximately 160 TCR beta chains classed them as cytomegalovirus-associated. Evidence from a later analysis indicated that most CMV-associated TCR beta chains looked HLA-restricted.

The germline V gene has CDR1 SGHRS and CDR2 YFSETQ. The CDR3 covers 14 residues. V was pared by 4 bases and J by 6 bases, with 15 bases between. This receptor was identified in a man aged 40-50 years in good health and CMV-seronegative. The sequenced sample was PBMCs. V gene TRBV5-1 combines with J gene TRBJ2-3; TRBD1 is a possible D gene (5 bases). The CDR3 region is CASSGRGAKDTQYF. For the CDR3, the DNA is TGCGCCAGCAGCGGTAGGGGCGCCAAGGATACGCAGTATTTT.